This T cell receptor (beta chain) was sequenced for a study of T-cell memory formation after mild COVID-19. In the case of this clonotype: Its antigen is unknown.

TCR alpha and TCR beta cDNA libraries carrying sample barcodes and UMIs were produced by 5'RACE using constant-segment primers. One entry per CDR3 protein results from TCRdb running MiXCR on the 5' RACE reads. The data hold approximately 430,000 distinct CDR3 sequences, with 20% to 30% observed a single time. The CDR3 is 14 residues long. The V gene end was trimmed by 0 bases and the J gene end by 6 bases; junction bases not matched to a gene: 4. Germline loops: CDR1 LGHDT, CDR2 YNNKEL (reference sequence). Broader study findings: CD4+ contracting clones were found mainly in CM and EM, and CD8+ ones in EMRA.

This chain uses TRBV3-1 with TRBJ2-7, with 8 bases aligning to TRBD2. The source is an adult woman who had mild COVID-19 (a few samples of this study predate the infection). Cell type and time point are not known. Sequences were obtained from PBMCs or a T cell subset sorted from them (not recorded which). CDR3 loop: CASSQDLRGGEQYF. Written as DNA, the CDR3 is TGTGCCAGCAGCCAAGATCTCCGGGGGGGCGAGCAGTACTTC.